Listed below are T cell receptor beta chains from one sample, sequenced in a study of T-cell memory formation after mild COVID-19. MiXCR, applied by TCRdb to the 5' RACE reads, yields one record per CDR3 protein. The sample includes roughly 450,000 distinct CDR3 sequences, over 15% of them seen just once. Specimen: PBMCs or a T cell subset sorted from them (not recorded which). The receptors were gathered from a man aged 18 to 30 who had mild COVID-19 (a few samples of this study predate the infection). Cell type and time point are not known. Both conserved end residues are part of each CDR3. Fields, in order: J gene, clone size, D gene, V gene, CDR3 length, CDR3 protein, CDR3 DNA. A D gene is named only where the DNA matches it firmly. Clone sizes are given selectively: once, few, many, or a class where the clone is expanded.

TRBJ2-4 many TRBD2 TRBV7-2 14 CASSPGLAGDPQYF TGTGCCAGCAGCCCGGGACTAGCGGGGGACCCTCAGTACTTC
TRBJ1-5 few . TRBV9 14 CANEGPGGSQPQHF TGTGCCAACGAAGGCCCCGGAGGTAGTCAGCCCCAGCATTTT
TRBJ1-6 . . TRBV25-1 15 CASRDTGSGNSPLHF TGTGCCAGCAGGGATACAGGGTCGGGTAATTCACCCCTCCACTTT
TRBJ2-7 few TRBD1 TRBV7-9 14 CASSGGQGGEEQYF TGTGCCAGCAGCGGCGGACAGGGCGGCGAGGAGCAGTACTTC
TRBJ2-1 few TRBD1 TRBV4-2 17 CASSQPGQGFGRNEQFF TGTGCCAGCAGCCAACCTGGACAGGGTTTCGGGCGAAATGAGCAGTTCTTC
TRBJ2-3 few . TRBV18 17 CASSPQADWASTDTQYF TGTGCCAGCTCACCACAGGCCGATTGGGCTAGCACAGATACGCAGTATTTT
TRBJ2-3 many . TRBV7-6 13 CASSSTSGYTQYF TGTGCCAGCAGCTCGACGTCGGGCTATACGCAGTATTTT
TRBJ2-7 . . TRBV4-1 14 CASSRSGGHYEQYF TGCGCCAGCAGCCGCTCCGGGGGACACTACGAGCAGTACTTC
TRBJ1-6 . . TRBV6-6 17 CASSYTAYRDTDSPLHF TGTGCCAGCAGTTACACCGCATACCGGGACACGGATTCACCCCTCCACTTT
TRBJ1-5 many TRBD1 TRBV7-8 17 CASSRDRSSYSNQPQHF TGTGCCAGCAGTAGGGACAGGAGTTCTTATAGCAATCAGCCCCAGCATTTT
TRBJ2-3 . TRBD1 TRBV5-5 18 CASSLRAQGAGGTDTQYF TGTGCCAGCAGCTTGAGGGCCCAGGGGGCTGGGGGCACAGATACGCAGTATTTT
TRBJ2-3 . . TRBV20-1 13 CSAPHRGTDTQYF TGCAGTGCGCCCCACAGGGGCACAGATACGCAGTATTTT
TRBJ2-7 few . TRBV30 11 CAWSVSYEQYF TGTGCCTGGAGTGTATCTTACGAGCAGTACTTC
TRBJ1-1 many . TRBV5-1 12 CASSLTNTEAFF TGTGCCAGCAGCCTTACAAACACTGAAGCTTTCTTT
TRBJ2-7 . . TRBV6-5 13 CASKGNLGYEQYF TGTGCCTCCAAGGGTAACCTAGGCTACGAGCAGTACTTC
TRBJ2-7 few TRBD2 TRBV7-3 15 CASSLLAGGTYEQYF TGTGCCAGCAGCTTATTAGCGGGGGGCACCTACGAGCAGTACTTC
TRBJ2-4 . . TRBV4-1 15 CATATGMLAKNIQYF TGCGCCACCGCGACGGGCATGCTAGCCAAAAACATTCAGTACTTC
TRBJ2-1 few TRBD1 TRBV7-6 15 CASSLGGQSHNEQFF TGTGCCAGCAGCTTAGGGGGACAGTCTCACAATGAGCAGTTCTTC
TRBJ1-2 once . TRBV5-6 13 CASSLLASYGYTF TGTGCCAGCAGCTTGTTAGCCAGCTATGGCTACACCTTC
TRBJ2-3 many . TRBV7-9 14 CASSLVGSTDTQYF TGTGCCAGCAGCTTAGTCGGGAGCACAGATACGCAGTATTTT
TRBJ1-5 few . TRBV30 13 CAWSARLDQPQHF TGTGCCTGGAGTGCCCGGTTGGACCAGCCCCAGCATTTT
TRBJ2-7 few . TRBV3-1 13 CASSPLGAYEQYF TGTGCCAGCAGCCCGTTGGGGGCCTACGAGCAGTACTTC
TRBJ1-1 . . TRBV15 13 CATSRQGKTEAFF TGTGCCACCAGCAGACAGGGGAAGACTGAAGCTTTCTTT
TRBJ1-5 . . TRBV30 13 CAWSTRGDQPQHF TGTGCCTGGAGTACGAGGGGCGATCAGCCACAGCATTTT
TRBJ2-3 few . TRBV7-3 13 CASSFAGRDTQYF TGTGCCAGCAGCTTTGCGGGCAGAGATACGCAGTATTTT
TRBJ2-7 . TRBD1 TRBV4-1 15 CASSHLGQGTSEQYF TGCGCCAGCAGCCACCTAGGACAGGGAACTAGCGAGCAGTACTTC
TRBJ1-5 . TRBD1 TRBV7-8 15 CASSPVDRDTQPQHF TGTGCCAGCAGCCCAGTCGACAGGGATACTCAGCCCCAGCATTTT
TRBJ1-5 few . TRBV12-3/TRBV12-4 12 CASSPIGGPQHF TGTGCCAGCAGTCCGATAGGGGGGCCCCAGCATTTT
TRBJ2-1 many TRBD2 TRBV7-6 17 CASSLGSSSGWYNEQFF TGTGCCAGCAGCTTAGGGTCCTCTAGCGGGTGGTACAATGAGCAGTTCTTC